This TCR beta chain was recovered during a study of shared clonotypes between healthy human individuals. V was trimmed by 4 bases and J by 0 bases, leaving 5 bases between them. The germline CDR1 and CDR2 sequences are SGHDT and YYEEEE. The CDR3 consists of 13 residues. As defined, naive CD8 cells were CD45RO-negative and positively selected for CCR7, with terminally differentiated effector memory CD45RA+ cells excluded. Generated by immunoSEQ multiplex PCR, the TCRdb table keeps only in-frame clones and is missing some. The sample shows roughly 1,800,000 clones, over 85% of them seen only once. General study results and limits: Rarefaction gave evidence that sorted-subset sequencing remained incomplete despite large depth. Exclusively blood specimens were collected; tissue repertoires likely differ.

In this sample, this clone turned up a few times. What it recognizes is unknown. The clonotype was recovered from a man between 18 and 35 years old in good health. The sequenced sample was naive CD8+ T cells sorted from blood. The V gene is TRBV5-6, the J gene TRBJ1-5, with D possibly TRBD1 on 5 matching bases. CDR3 residues: CASSDSSNQPQHF. The CDR3 coding sequence is TGTGCCAGCAGCGACAGTAGCAATCAGCCCCAGCATTTT.